This T cell receptor beta chain is from a study of T cell repertoires in cytomegalovirus infection. Study background: Selected CMV epitopes included recently identified HLA-C-restricted ones as well as well-studied HLA-B-restricted ones. Matching HLA type, along with CMV infection, was indicated by public TCR beta signatures. Study findings and constraints: Clonotypes of TCR beta that were HLA-C-restricted and CMV-specific dominated the ex vivo response. Of the TCR beta families, the public ones yielded a cumulative frequency that identified carriers of CMV plus the relevant HLA.

TCRdb re-derived calls from the reads in MiXCR, one entry per CDR3 protein. The sample carries 300,000 or so distinct CDR3 sequences, 20% to 30% recorded once. Of note for this clonotype: Its antigen is unidentified.

The germline V gene encodes CDR1 LNHDA and CDR2 SQIVND (reference sequence). The V and J ends lost 4 bases and 0 bases respectively, with 9 bases between them. CDR3 length: 14 amino acids. This specimen was cultured PBMCs, taken from culture after CMV antigen stimulation. This TCR came from a human donor in good health (CMV status not recorded). Some clones in this sample may be carry-over from other donors' samples. This chain joins TRBV19 and TRBJ2-5; perhaps D is TRBD1 or TRBD2 (5 bases each). CDR3 DNA: TGTGCCAGTAGTACCAGGGACCACCAAGAGACCCAGTACTTC. This translates into CASSTRDHQETQYF. The variable domain in full, with the rest retrieved from reference TRBV19 and TRBJ2-5, is DGGITQSPKYLFRKEGQNVTLSCEQNLNHDAMYWYRQDPGQGLRLIYYSQIVNDFQKGDIAEGYSVSREKKESFPLTVTSAQKNPTAFYLCASSTRDHQETQYFGPGTRLLVL.